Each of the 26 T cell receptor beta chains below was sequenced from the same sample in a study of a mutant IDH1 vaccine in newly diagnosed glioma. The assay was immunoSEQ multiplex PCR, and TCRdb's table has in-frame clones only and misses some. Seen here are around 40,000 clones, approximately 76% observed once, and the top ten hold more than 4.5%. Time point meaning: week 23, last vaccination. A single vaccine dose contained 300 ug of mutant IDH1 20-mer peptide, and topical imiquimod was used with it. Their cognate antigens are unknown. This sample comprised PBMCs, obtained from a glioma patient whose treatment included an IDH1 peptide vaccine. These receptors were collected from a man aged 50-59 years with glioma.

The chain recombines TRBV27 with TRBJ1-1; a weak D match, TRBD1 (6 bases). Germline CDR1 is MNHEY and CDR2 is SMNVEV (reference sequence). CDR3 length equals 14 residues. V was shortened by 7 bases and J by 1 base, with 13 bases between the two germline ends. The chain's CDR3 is CASNIQGPNTEAFF. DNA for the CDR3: TGTGCCAGCAATATACAGGGACCGAACACTGAAGCTTTCTTT.

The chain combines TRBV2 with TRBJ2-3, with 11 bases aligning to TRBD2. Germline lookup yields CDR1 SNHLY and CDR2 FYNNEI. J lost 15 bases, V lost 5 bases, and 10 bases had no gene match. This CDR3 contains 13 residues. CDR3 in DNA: TGTGCCAGCAGTTTCAATAGCGGGGGGGAAAGATATTTT. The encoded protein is CASSFNSGGERYF.

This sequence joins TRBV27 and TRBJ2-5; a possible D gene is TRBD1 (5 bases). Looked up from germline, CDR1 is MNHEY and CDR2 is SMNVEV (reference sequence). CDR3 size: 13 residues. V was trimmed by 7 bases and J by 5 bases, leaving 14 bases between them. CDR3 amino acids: CASKGYTEETQYF. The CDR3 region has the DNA TGTGCCAGCAAGGGGTATACAGAGGAGACCCAGTACTTC.

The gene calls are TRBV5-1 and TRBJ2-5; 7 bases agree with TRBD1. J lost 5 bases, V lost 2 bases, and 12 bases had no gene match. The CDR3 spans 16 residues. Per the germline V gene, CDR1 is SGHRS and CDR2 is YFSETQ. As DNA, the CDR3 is TGCGCCAGCAGCTTCCAGGCATACAGGGGAGCCGAGACCCAGTACTTC. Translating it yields CASSFQAYRGAETQYF.

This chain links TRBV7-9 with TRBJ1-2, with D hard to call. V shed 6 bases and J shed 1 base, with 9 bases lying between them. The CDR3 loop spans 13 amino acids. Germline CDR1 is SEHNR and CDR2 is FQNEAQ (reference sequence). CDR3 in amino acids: CASSPGLNYGYTF. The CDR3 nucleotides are TGTGCCAGCAGTCCGGGCCTTAACTATGGCTACACCTTC.

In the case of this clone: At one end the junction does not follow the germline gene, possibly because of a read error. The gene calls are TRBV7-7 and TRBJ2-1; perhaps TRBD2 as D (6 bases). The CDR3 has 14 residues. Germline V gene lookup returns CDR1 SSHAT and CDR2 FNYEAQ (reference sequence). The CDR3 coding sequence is TGTGCTAGCAGCTTAGGGGCAGGGAGGAATGAGCAGTTCTTC. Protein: CASSLGAGRNEQFF.

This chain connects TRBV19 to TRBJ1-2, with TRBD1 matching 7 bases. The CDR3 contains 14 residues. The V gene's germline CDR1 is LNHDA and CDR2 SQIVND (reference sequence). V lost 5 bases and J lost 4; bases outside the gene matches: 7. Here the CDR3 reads CASSSQTGPYGYTF. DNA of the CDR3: TGTGCCAGTAGTTCTCAGACAGGGCCCTATGGCTACACCTTC.

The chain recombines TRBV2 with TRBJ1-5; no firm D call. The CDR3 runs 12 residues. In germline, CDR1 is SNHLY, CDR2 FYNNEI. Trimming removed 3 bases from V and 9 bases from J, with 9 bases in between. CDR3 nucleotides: TGTGCCAGCAGTGAGGAGGAGAGGCCCCAGCATTTT. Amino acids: CASSEEERPQHF.

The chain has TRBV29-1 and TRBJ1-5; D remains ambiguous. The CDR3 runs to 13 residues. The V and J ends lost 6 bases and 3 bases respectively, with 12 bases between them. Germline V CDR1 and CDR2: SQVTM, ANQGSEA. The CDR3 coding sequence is TGCAGCGTGACGGACGGATCCAATCAGCCCCAGCATTTT. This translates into CSVTDGSNQPQHF.

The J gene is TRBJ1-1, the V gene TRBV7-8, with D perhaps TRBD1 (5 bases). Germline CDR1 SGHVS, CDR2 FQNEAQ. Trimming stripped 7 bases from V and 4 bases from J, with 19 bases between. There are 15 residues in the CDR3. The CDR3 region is CASTRGGGGGTEAFF. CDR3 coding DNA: TGTGCCAGCACCCGTGGTGGGGGAGGCGGCACTGAAGCTTTCTTT.

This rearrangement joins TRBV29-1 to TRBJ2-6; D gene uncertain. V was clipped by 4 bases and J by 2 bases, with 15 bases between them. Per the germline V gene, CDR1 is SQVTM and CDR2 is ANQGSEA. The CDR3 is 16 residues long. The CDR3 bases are TGCAGCGTTGCTCCCCAGGTTACTACTGGGGCCAACGTCCTGACTTTC. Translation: CSVAPQVTTGANVLTF.

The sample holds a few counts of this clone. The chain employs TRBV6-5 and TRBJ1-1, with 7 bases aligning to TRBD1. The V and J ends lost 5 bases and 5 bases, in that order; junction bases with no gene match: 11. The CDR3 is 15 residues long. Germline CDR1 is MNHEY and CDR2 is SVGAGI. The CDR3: CASSLNNRGWTEAFF. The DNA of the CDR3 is TGTGCCAGCAGTCTCAACAACAGGGGTTGGACTGAAGCTTTCTTT.

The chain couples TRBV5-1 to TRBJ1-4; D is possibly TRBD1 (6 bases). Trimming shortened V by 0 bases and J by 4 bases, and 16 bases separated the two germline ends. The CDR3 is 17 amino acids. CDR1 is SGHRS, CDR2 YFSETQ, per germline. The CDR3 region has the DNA TGCGCCAGCAGCTTGGGTTCCAACGGACAGAATAATGAAAAACTGTTTTTT. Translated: CASSLGSNGQNNEKLFF.

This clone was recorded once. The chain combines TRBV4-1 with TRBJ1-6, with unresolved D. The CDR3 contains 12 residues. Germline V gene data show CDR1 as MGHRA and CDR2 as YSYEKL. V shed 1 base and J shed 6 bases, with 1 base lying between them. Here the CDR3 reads CASSQVNSPLHF. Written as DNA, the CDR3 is TGCGCCAGCAGCCAAGTTAATTCACCCCTCCACTTT.

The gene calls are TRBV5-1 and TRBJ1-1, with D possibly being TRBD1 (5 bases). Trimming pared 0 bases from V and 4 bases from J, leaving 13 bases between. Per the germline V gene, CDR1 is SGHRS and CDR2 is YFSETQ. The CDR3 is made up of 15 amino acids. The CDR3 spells CASSLGQWGVTEAFF. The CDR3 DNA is TGCGCCAGCAGCTTGGGTCAGTGGGGGGTCACTGAAGCTTTCTTT.

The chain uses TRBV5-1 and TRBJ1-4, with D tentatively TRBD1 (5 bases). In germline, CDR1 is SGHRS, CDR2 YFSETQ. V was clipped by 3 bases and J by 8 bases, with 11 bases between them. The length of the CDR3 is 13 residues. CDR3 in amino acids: CASSSGPLEKLFF. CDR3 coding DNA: TGCGCCAGCAGCTCGGGACCCCTGGAAAAACTGTTTTTT.

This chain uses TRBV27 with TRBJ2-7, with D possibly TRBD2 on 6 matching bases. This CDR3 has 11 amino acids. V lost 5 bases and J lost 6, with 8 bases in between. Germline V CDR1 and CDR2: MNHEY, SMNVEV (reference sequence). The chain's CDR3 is CASSLGGEQYF. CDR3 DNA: TGTGCCAGCAGTCTCGGGGGCGAGCAGTACTTC.

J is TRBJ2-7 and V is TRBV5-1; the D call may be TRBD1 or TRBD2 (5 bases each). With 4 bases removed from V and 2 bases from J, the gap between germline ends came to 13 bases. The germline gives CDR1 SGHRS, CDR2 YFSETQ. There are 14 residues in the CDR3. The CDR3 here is CASSAGTQAYEQYF. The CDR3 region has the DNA TGCGCCAGCAGCGCCGGGACCCAAGCCTACGAGCAGTACTTC.

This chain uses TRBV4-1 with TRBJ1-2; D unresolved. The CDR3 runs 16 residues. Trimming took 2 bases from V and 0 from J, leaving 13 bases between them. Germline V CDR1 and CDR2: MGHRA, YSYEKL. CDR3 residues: CASSQYSRLSNYGYTF. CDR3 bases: TGCGCCAGCAGCCAATATAGCCGTTTGTCTAACTATGGCTACACCTTC.

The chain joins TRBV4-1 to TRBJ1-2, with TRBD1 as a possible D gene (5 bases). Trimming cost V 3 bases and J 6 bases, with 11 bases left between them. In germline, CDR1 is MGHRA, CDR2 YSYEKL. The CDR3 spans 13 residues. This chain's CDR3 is CASSQGREDGYTF. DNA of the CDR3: TGCGCCAGCAGCCAGGGCAGGGAGGATGGCTACACCTTC.

CDR3 nucleotide sequence: TGTGCCTGGAGTGGTCGGACTAGCGGGGCTGGGGTCACCGGGGAGCTGTTTTTT. Translation gives CAWSGRTSGAGVTGELFF. V usage is TRBV30 and J usage is TRBJ2-2; 12 bases line up with TRBD2. V lost 1 base and J lost 4; bases outside the gene matches: 10. The CDR3 has 18 residues. Germline-derived CDR1 and CDR2 are GTSNPN and SVGIG (reference sequence).

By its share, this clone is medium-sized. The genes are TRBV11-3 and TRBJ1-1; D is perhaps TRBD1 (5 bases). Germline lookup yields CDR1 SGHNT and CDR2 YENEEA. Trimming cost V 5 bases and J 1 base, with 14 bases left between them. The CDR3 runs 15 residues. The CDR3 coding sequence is TGTGCCAGCAGCGCCAAGATCGGACAGAACACTGAAGCTTTCTTT. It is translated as CASSAKIGQNTEAFF.

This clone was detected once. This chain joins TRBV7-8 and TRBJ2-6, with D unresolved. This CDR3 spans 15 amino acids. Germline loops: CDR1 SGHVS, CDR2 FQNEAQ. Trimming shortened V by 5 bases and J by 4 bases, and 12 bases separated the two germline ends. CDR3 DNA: TGTGCCAGCAGCGGTACCCTGGCCGGGGCCAACGTCCTGACTTTC. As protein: CASSGTLAGANVLTF.

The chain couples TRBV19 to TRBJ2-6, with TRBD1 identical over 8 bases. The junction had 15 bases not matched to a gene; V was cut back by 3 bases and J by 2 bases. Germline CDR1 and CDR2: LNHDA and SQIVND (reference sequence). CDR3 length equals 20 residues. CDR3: CASSISFARGRGPGANVLTF. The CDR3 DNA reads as TGTGCCAGTAGTATCTCTTTTGCCCGGGGCAGGGGGCCTGGGGCCAACGTCCTGACTTTC.

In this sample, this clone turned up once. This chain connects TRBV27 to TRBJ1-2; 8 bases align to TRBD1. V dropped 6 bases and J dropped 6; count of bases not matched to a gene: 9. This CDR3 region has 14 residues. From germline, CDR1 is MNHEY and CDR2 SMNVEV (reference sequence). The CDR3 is CASSDRGTLNGYTF. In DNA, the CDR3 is TGTGCCAGCAGCGACAGGGGAACTCTGAATGGCTACACCTTC.

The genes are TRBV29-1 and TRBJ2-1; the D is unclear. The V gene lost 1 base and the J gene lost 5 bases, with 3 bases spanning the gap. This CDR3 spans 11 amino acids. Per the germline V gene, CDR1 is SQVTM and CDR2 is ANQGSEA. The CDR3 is CSVEGNNEQFF. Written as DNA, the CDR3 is TGCAGCGTTGAAGGAAACAATGAGCAGTTCTTC.